The present TCR beta chain was sequenced within a study of blood T cell repertoires in COVID-19. About the research overall: The United States, Italy and Spain supplied acute and convalescent COVID-19 samples. Nucleic acid was either cDNA or gDNA, and it came from T cells, B-cell-depleted T cells, or PBMCs.

Source study methods: The assay estimated nucleated cells by amplifying reference gene primers. TCRdb's copy holds only in-frame clones and misses some; the assay was immunoSEQ multiplex PCR. V and J calls and clone size are as listed in that table; D and trimming were resolved from the DNA. Of roughly 260,000 clones in the sample, around nine tenths were seen once. The sequencing sample was made of peripheral blood. This sequence was found in a woman in her 40s who had recovered from COVID-19.

The CDR3 nucleotides are TGTGCCAGCAGGCAACTACAGGGGGCGAGGCAAGAGACCCAGTACTTC. Translated: CASRQLQGARQETQYF. The chain combines TRBV6-6 with TRBJ2-5; 9 bases match TRBD1. Germline V lookup: CDR1 MNHNY, CDR2 SVGAGI (reference sequence). This CDR3 region has 16 residues. V trimming: 6 bases; J trimming: 2 bases; junction bases outside the gene matches: 10.